This T cell receptor beta chain was identified in a study of radiation and T cells in renal cell carcinoma. Study results and limitations: From baseline, blood top tumor clonotypes peaked at 2 weeks post-radiation.

A remark on this clone: The antigen is not known.

This CDR3 has 17 residues. The V segment lost 1 base and the J segment 2 bases; nucleotides outside the gene matches: 5. Per germline, CDR1 LGHNA and CDR2 YNFKEQ. Using immunoSEQ multiplex PCR, the repertoire was profiled, and TCRdb retains in-frame clones only, with some absent. This sample has 130,000 to 150,000 clones; 86% occur once, and the top ten carry less than 20%. Documented time point: blood 4 weeks post-SBRT, at nephrectomy. Treatment here: 15 Gy SBRT to primary tumor, nephrectomy 4 weeks later. Nephrectomy followed 15 Gy stereotactic body radiation by 4 weeks. Serial blood draws occurred at baseline and 2 and 4 weeks post-SBRT.

The material sequenced was blood, taken from a patient whose treatment included radiotherapy and nephrectomy. The J gene is TRBJ2-2, the V gene TRBV4-2, with TRBD2 matching 9 bases. The sequence came from a woman between 45 and 65 years old with renal cell carcinoma. For the CDR3, the DNA is TGTGCCAGCAGCCAAGGCCCTAGCGGGGTAAACACCGGGGAGCTGTTTTTT. Its translation: CASSQGPSGVNTGELFF.